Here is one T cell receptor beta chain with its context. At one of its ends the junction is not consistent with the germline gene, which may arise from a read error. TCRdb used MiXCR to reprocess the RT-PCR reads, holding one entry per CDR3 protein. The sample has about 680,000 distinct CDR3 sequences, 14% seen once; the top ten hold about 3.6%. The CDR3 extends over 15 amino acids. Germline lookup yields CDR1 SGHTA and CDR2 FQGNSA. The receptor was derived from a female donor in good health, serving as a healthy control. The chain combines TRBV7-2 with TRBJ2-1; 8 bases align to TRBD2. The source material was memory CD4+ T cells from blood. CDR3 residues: CASSLDRGGDNEQFF. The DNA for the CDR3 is TGTGCCAGCAGTTTAGACCGGGGGGGAGACAATGAGCAGTTCTTC.